One T cell receptor beta chain is described in this entry. Its antigen is unknown. Given the absence of the conserved phenylalanine or tryptophan at the CDR3 end, a read error is likely. This sample was taken from a study of early T cells in non-severe SARS-CoV-2 infection. The overall study: From unsorted whole blood, bulk RNA was sequenced, and the chains remained unpaired.

Germline V CDR1 and CDR2: SQVTM, ANQGSEA. The CDR3 length is 15 residues. V was pared by 8 bases and J by 1 base, with 9 bases of the junction left unmatched. The study's findings and limits: Anti-spike CD8 specificities were favored by VDJdb matching, whose results missed private and CD4 specificities.

Each single cDNA molecule received a unique molecular identifier. Via MiXCR, TCRdb re-called the 5' RACE reads, giving one row per CDR3 protein. The sample has more than 80,000 distinct CDR3 sequences, approximately 13% seen once. The sequence was collected from an adult who was a healthcare worker with PCR-confirmed SARS-CoV-2 infection or an uninfected control (not recorded which). Sequenced input: whole blood. This chain uses TRBV29-1 with TRBJ1-2; 11 bases map to TRBD1. This chain's CDR3 is CSTWTGGADNYGYTS. In DNA, the CDR3 is TGCAGCACCTGGACAGGGGGCGCGGATAACTATGGCTACACCTCC.